Following are 7 T cell receptor beta chains from one sample sequenced in a study of T cells expressing NK-cell markers. TCRdb processed the 5' RACE reads again and assigns one entry to each CDR3 protein, with no DNA. With a few hundred thousand distinct CDR3 sequences in the sample, the ten largest clones hold roughly 5.2%. The sample taken for sequencing was blood T cells: a sorted CD56 or NKG2C T cell subset, CD4+ or CD8+ T cells, or bulk PBMC T cells (not recorded which). Receptors originate from a man aged 18-70 years in good health.

V gene TRBV5-1 combines with J gene TRBJ1-2; TCRdb lists TRBD1, though no DNA is available to test this call. This CDR3 contains 15 residues. The germline V gene has CDR1 SGHRS and CDR2 YFSETQ. The CDR3 region is CASSTGTVRGDGYTF.

This chain uses TRBV6-5 with TRBJ1-2; the D gene TCRdb calls, TRBD1, cannot be checked with no DNA. The V gene's germline CDR1 is MNHEY and CDR2 SVGAGI. The CDR3 spans 15 residues. The CDR3: CASSYRTGRSGGYTF.

This chain links TRBV6-5 with TRBJ2-1; TCRdb's assignment of TRBD1 cannot be checked, as there is no DNA. Germline CDR1 MNHEY, CDR2 SVGAGI. This CDR3 has 17 residues. CDR3: CASSSKGLQGVYNEQFF.

This chain links TRBV12-3 or TRBV12-4 with TRBJ2-2. The CDR3 has 15 residues. The CDR3 sequence is CASSFRDRGTGELFF.

The genes are TRBV29-1 and TRBJ1-2. Germline CDR1 is SQVTM and CDR2 is ANQGSEA. The CDR3 loop spans 14 amino acids. CDR3 sequence reads: CSVPRRGVRSGYTF. The full variable domain, its missing parts supplied by reference TRBV29-1 and TRBJ1-2, is SAVISQKPSRDICQRGTSLTIQCQVDSQVTMMFWYRQQPGQSLTLIATANQGSEATYESGFVIDKFPISRPNLTFSTLTVSNMSPEDSSIYLCSVPRRGVRSGYTFGSGTRLTVV.

The rearrangement uses TRBV6-2 or TRBV6-3 and TRBJ2-7; TCRdb outputs TRBD1, but without DNA this stays unchecked. CDR1 is MNHEY, CDR2 SVGEGT, per germline. CDR3 size: 16 residues. The CDR3 protein is CASTKTPGQGFHEQYF.

The chain links TRBV20-1 to TRBJ1-1; TCRdb designates TRBD1, a call that cannot be tested without DNA. The CDR3 length is 14 residues. The germline CDR1 and CDR2 sequences are DFQATT and SNEGSKA (reference sequence). This CDR3 is CSARATLAPPPLFF.